Presented here are 3 T cell receptor beta chains from one specimen sequenced in a study of T cells in pancreatic ductal adenocarcinoma. The protocol was immunoSEQ multiplex PCR, while the TCRdb copy is restricted to in-frame clones and leaves out a portion. The sample carries about 100,000 clones, over 90% recorded once. Surgery without prior neoadjuvant therapy was the treatment of the selected pancreatic ductal adenocarcinoma patients. Source material: PBMCs. These receptors came from a human donor with pancreatic ductal adenocarcinoma.

The chain recombines TRBV7-6 with TRBJ2-3; D ambiguous. Trimming shortened V by 4 bases and J by 1 base, and 6 bases separated the two germline ends. In germline, CDR1 is SGHVS, CDR2 FNYEAQ. The CDR3 consists of 13 residues. CDR3 sequence: CASSYAGTDTQYF. As DNA, the CDR3 is TGTGCCAGCAGCTACGCGGGCACAGATACGCAGTATTTT.

V gene TRBV19 combines with J gene TRBJ2-7; 11 bases line up with TRBD2. Germline values: CDR1 LNHDA, CDR2 SQIVND (reference sequence). V shed 4 bases, J shed 6 bases, and the junction held 2 bases outside the gene matches. The CDR3 loop spans 13 amino acids. The CDR3 bases are TGTGCCAGTAGTACTAGCGGGGGGCGCGAGCAGTACTTC. Translated, it gives CASSTSGGREQYF.

The chain links TRBV7-9 to TRBJ2-6, with 10 bases fitting TRBD1. Per the germline V gene, CDR1 is SEHNR and CDR2 is FQNEAQ (reference sequence). This CDR3 region has 19 residues. Unmatched junction bases numbered 8, after V lost 2 bases and J lost 1 base. CDR3 loop: CASSLRQGAKRSGANVLTF. The CDR3 nucleotides read TGTGCCAGCAGCTTAAGACAGGGGGCGAAAAGGTCTGGGGCCAACGTCCTGACTTTC.